In its sample, the clone carrying this TCR beta chain was seen once. Method: immunoSEQ multiplex PCR; TCRdb's copy keeps in-frame clones and lacks some. The sample lists 200,000 or so clones; approximately 90% were seen once. Participants' own reports of clinical history determined their cohort assignment. Either two negative PCRs, clearance, or symptom resolution qualified Cohort 3 donors as recovered. CDR1 LGHDT and CDR2 YNNKEL come from the germline V gene (reference sequence). The CDR3 runs 11 residues. V gave up 4 bases and J gave up 7 bases, with 7 bases separating them. This record belongs to a study of blood T cell repertoires in COVID-19.

Sequenced input: PBMCs or T cells enriched from blood (not recorded which). This TCR derives from a man aged 25-45 years who had recovered from COVID-19. The chain recombines TRBV3-1 (or the pseudogene TRBV3-2) with TRBJ1-1, with unresolved D. CDR3 DNA: TGTGCCAGCAGCCGTGAGGGTGAAGCTTTCTTT. Protein product: CASSREGEAFF.